A single sample is the source of the 10 T cell receptor beta chains below, sequenced in a study of long-term antiretroviral therapy in people with HIV. Version v3.0 of the immunoSEQ assay ran at survey level. Method: immunoSEQ multiplex PCR; TCRdb's copy keeps in-frame clones and lacks some. The sample lists about 25,000 clones, around three quarters occurring once. The specimen was unsorted PBMCs, collected 1.2 years after starting antiretroviral therapy. All receptors derive from a woman aged 40 to 49 with HIV.

This clone occurred a few times. This chain connects TRBV11-3 to TRBJ2-1; D gene uncertain. The CDR3 contains 12 residues. Trimming removed 0 bases from V and 6 bases from J, with 3 bases in between. Germline CDR1 SGHNT, CDR2 YENEEA. The CDR3 reads CASSLESNEQFF. CDR3 coding DNA: TGTGCCAGCAGCTTAGAAAGCAATGAGCAGTTCTTC.

This chain joins TRBV5-6 and TRBJ1-1; TRBD1 agrees at 8 bases. After removal of 0 bases from V and 1 base from J, the junction contained 5 bases not matched to a gene. The germline V gene encodes CDR1 SGHDT and CDR2 YYEEEE. The CDR3 runs 16 residues. CDR3 coding DNA: TGTGCCAGCAGCTTGGGTACAGGGGGAGGGAACACTGAAGCTTTCTTT. This sequence encodes CASSLGTGGGNTEAFF.

The rearrangement uses TRBV7-2 and TRBJ2-2, with 10 bases lining up with TRBD2. The junction had 14 bases not matched to a gene; V was cut back by 5 bases and J by 5 bases. CDR1 is SGHTA, CDR2 FQGNSA, per germline. The CDR3 has 18 amino acids. The CDR3 region has the DNA TGTGCCAGCAGCCGGGGGACTAGCGCTTCGAGTATGACCGGGGAGCTGTTTTTT. Amino acid sequence: CASSRGTSASSMTGELFF.

This chain connects TRBV7-9 to TRBJ1-1; D uncertain. The ends were cut back, 4 bases at V and 10 bases at J, with 16 bases in the middle. The CDR3 extends over 13 amino acids. Germline CDR1 and CDR2: SEHNR and FQNEAQ (reference sequence). CDR3 loop: CASSSTVQNGAFF. As DNA, the CDR3 is TGTGCCAGCAGCTCTACAGTACAGAACGGAGCTTTCTTT.

The chain links TRBV13 to TRBJ1-1; 8 bases align to TRBD1. CDR1 and CDR2 (germline): PRHDT, FYEKMQ (reference sequence). Germline trimming cut 4 bases from V and 1 base from J; bases unmatched to any gene: 5. This CDR3 region has 15 residues. CDR3 in amino acids: CASSWGTGKNTEAFF. The CDR3 DNA reads as TGTGCCAGCAGCTGGGGGACAGGAAAGAACACTGAAGCTTTCTTT.

The chain carries TRBV11-3 and TRBJ2-5; 7 nucleotides agree with TRBD1. Germline assignment: CDR1 SGHNT and CDR2 YENEEA. The CDR3 runs 14 residues. Unmatched junction bases numbered 9, after V lost 6 bases and J lost 5 bases. Here the CDR3 reads CASRLTGSGETQYF. The CDR3 bases are TGTGCCAGCAGACTGACAGGGTCAGGGGAGACCCAGTACTTC. Full variable domain (outside the CDR3, taken from reference TRBV11-3 and TRBJ2-5): EAGVVQSPRYKIIEKKQPVAFWCNPISGHNTLYWYLQNLGQGPELLIRYENEEAVDDSQLPKDRFSAERLKGVDSTLKIQPAELGDSAVYLCASRLTGSGETQYFGPGTRLLVL.

The V call is TRBV30, the J call TRBJ2-7; tentative D call: TRBD1 (8 bases). The germline V and J ends were trimmed by 2 bases and 3 bases, with 11 bases remaining between them. CDR1 GTSNPN and CDR2 SVGIG come from the germline V gene (reference sequence). CDR3 size: 13 residues. DNA for the CDR3: TGTGCCTGGAGTACAGGGGGGGTCTACGAGCAGTACTTC. Its translation is CAWSTGGVYEQYF.

This sequence joins TRBV15 and TRBJ2-6, with 7 bases fitting TRBD1. Germline V gene sequence: CDR1 LNHNV, CDR2 YYDKDF (reference sequence). This CDR3 has 16 amino acids. Germline trimming cut 5 bases from V and 4 bases from J; bases unmatched to any gene: 8. The CDR3 spells CATSYNRGSGANVLTF. The CDR3, as DNA: TGTGCCACCAGCTATAACAGGGGATCAGGGGCCAACGTCCTGACTTTC.

This chain joins TRBV5-6 and TRBJ1-1, with D perhaps TRBD1 (6 bases). The CDR3 is made up of 14 amino acids. Germline V gene lookup returns CDR1 SGHDT and CDR2 YYEEEE. The V end was cut by 2 bases, the J end by 6 bases, with 14 bases between. The CDR3 region is CASSFNRALSEAFF. Written as DNA, the CDR3 is TGTGCCAGCAGCTTTAACAGGGCACTATCTGAAGCTTTCTTT.

The V gene is TRBV4-1, the J gene TRBJ1-2; D gene ambiguous. The germline V and J ends were trimmed by 2 bases and 4 bases, with 17 bases remaining between them. CDR3 length: 16 amino acids. Per the germline V gene, CDR1 is MGHRA and CDR2 is YSYEKL. As DNA, the CDR3 is TGCGCCAGCAGCCAACCCCAAAGTGTGGGTAGCTATGGCTACACCTTC. This codes for CASSQPQSVGSYGYTF.